The entry that follows covers one TCR beta chain sequence. Germline CDR1 and CDR2: SGHKS and YYEKEE (reference sequence). With 4 bases removed from V and 2 bases from J, the gap between germline ends came to 12 bases. There are 15 residues in the CDR3. The data were obtained in a study of T cells in Graves' hyperthyroidism and ophthalmopathy. TCR beta CDR3 regions were amplified from RNA. Using the HTBI primer set, a first-round RT-PCR was run on the TCR CDR3. A single record per CDR3 protein comes from TCRdb applying MiXCR to the multiplex PCR reads. The sample lists about 640,000 distinct CDR3 sequences; around 21% were seen once.

This TCR came from a young man with Graves' ophthalmopathy. The source material was blood. The chain links TRBV5-5 to TRBJ2-2; the D gene could be TRBD1 or TRBD2 (5 bases each). CDR3 residues: CASSPGPSNTGELFF. The CDR3 DNA is TGTGCCAGCAGCCCGGGGCCATCCAACACCGGGGAGCTGTTTTTT.